Listed below are T cell receptor beta chains from one sample, sequenced in a study of Graves' ophthalmopathy and Graves' hyperthyroidism. TCRdb used MiXCR to reprocess the multiplex PCR reads, holding one entry per CDR3 protein. The sample contains 900,000 to 1,200,000 distinct CDR3 sequences, less than 45% of which appear only once. Sequencing was performed on peripheral blood or thyroid tissue (not recorded which). The receptor source for this set is an adult man with Graves' hyperthyroidism. CDR3s include the opening cysteine and the closing phenylalanine or tryptophan. The D gene is left open where the match is weak. Not all rows give a size; the values are once, few, many and, for expanded clones, a class.

D,V,size,J,DNA,CDR3
.,TRBV7-8,few,TRBJ1-6,TGTGCCAGCAGCTTAGGGGCGGCTACTACCAAAACGAATTCACCCCTCCACTTT,CASSLGAATTKTNSPLHF
.,TRBV12-3/TRBV12-4,.,TRBJ1-3,TGTGCCAGCAGTTTAGCTGGGGTCTCTGGAAACACCATATATTTT,CASSLAGVSGNTIYF
.,TRBV29-1,many,TRBJ2-7,TGCAGCGTTGAGGGGACACTCTCCTACGAGCAGTACTTC,CSVEGTLSYEQYF
.,TRBV13,many,TRBJ1-1,TGTGCCAGCAGCGGAGGGTTAGCTGAAGCTTTCTTT,CASSGGLAEAFF
TRBD1,TRBV10-3,.,TRBJ1-6,TGTGCCATCAGGGGGACTCGACAGGGCGGTAATTCACCCCTCCACTTT,CAIRGTRQGGNSPLHF
.,TRBV7-6,.,TRBJ2-7,TGTGCCAGCAGCGCCGAATTTTCCGGGGAGCAGTACTTC,CASSAEFSGEQYF
.,TRBV2,few,TRBJ1-3,TGTGCCAGCAAGAAGACTCATCTTGGAAACACCATATATTTT,CASKKTHLGNTIYF
.,TRBV10-3,.,TRBJ2-5,TGTGCCAGCAGAGGAATGGGGAGTAGCAATCAGCCCCAGTACTTC,CASRGMGSSNQPQYF
.,TRBV25-1,.,TRBJ1-5,TGTGCCAGCAGTGCTACGAGGGGTTTGGGGATTTTGGAGCCCCAGCATTTT,CASSATRGLGILEPQHF
TRBD1,TRBV24-1,.,TRBJ1-5,TGTGCCACCAGTGGCGACAGGGGGTTTGCCAATCAGCCCCAGCATTTT,CATSGDRGFANQPQHF
.,TRBV7-2,.,TRBJ1-1,TGTGCCAGCAGTCAACTGGGGGACCGAGCTTTCTTT,CASSQLGDRAFF
.,TRBV6-5,few,TRBJ1-4,TGTGCCGGCCAGGGGAATGAAAAACTGTTTTTT,CAGQGNEKLFF
.,TRBV5-1,many,TRBJ1-3,TGCGCCAGCAGCAGAGACAGCAACACCATATATTTT,CASSRDSNTIYF
TRBD1,TRBV2,many,TRBJ2-6,TGTGCCAGCTGGACAGGGAGCTCTGGGGCCAACGTCCTGACTTTC,CASWTGSSGANVLTF
.,TRBV2,many,TRBJ2-7,TGTGCCAGCAGTGACACCACCGCCTACGAGCAGTACTTC,CASSDTTAYEQYF
TRBD1,TRBV29-1,few,TRBJ2-1,TGCAGCGTTGTAGGGGGCGCGTACAATGAGCAGTTCTTC,CSVVGGAYNEQFF
TRBD1,TRBV25-1,.,TRBJ2-5,TGTGCCAGCAGTCCCCCGAGGGGGCGCCAGACCCAGTACTTC,CASSPPRGRQTQYF
.,TRBV9,.,TRBJ2-6,TGTGCCAGCAGCAACTCGGTCGGGAGAACTGGGGCCAACGTCCTGACTTTC,CASSNSVGRTGANVLTF
TRBD2,TRBV7-9,.,TRBJ2-7,TGTGCCAGCAGCCCTCTACTAGCGGGCGCGTTCTACGAGCAGTACTTC,CASSPLLAGAFYEQYF
.,TRBV3-1,few,TRBJ2-2,TGTGCCAGCAGTCGGATCCTGAGAGGGGGAAAGAACACCGGGGAGCTGTTTTTT,CASSRILRGGKNTGELFF
.,TRBV20-1,.,TRBJ1-1,TGCAGTGCTAGAGACCGGTTCTTGAACACTGAAGCTTTCTTT,CSARDRFLNTEAFF
.,TRBV12-3/TRBV12-4,few,TRBJ2-2,TGTGCCAGCAGTACCCTACCGGGACGTCCAAGGGAGCTGTTTTTT,CASSTLPGRPRELFF
.,TRBV5-1,few,TRBJ2-5,TGCGCCAGCAGCCAAGATCTTCGCCTAGATCGGAGAGAGACCCAGTACTTC,CASSQDLRLDRRETQYF
.,TRBV11-2,few,TRBJ2-2,TGTGCCAGCAGCTTAGGGGGTGGGGTTTATGGCACCGGGGAGCTGTTTTTT,CASSLGGGVYGTGELFF
.,TRBV6-5,few,TRBJ2-5,TGTGCCAGCAGCTACGGACCTGAGGGGACCCAGTACTTC,CASSYGPEGTQYF
TRBD1,TRBV2,.,TRBJ1-5,TGTGCCAGCGCCGAGACAGGGGGTAATCAGCCCCAGCATTTT,CASAETGGNQPQHF
.,TRBV20-1,many,TRBJ1-1,TGCAGTGCTAGCCACCCGAATCCAGGGAAGTTGAACACTGAAGCTTTCTTT,CSASHPNPGKLNTEAFF
.,TRBV19,few,TRBJ2-7,TGTGCCAGTAGTATAGCCAGCACCTACGAGCAGTACTTC,CASSIASTYEQYF
.,TRBV6-6,many,TRBJ2-5,TGTGCCAGCAAAGACCCTCGAGAGGGAGAGACCCAGTACTTC,CASKDPREGETQYF
.,TRBV6-6,.,TRBJ1-5,TGTGCCAGCAGTTACCGTTCCGGGCAGCCCCAGCATTTT,CASSYRSGQPQHF
.,TRBV7-2,.,TRBJ1-3,TGTGCCAGCAGCTTAGGTTGGGGGTCGGGACGGGGGGTCGTCTCTGGAAACACCATATATTTT,CASSLGWGSGRGVVSGNTIYF
.,TRBV2,many,TRBJ2-7,TGTGCCAGCAGTGAAGCCACGCGGGGAGAGGGGTACGAGCAGTACTTC,CASSEATRGEGYEQYF
.,TRBV6-5,.,TRBJ1-3,TGTGCCAGCAGTTACTCTCTTCCTACTGGAAACACCATATATTTT,CASSYSLPTGNTIYF
.,TRBV4-3,few,TRBJ1-6,TGCGCCAGCAGCCAACTAGACAGTGGAAATTCACCCCTCCACTTT,CASSQLDSGNSPLHF
.,TRBV4-3,many,TRBJ2-7,TGCGCCAGCAGCCAAGGGAGGGGATCCTACGAGCAGTACTTC,CASSQGRGSYEQYF
TRBD1,TRBV7-2,.,TRBJ2-7,TGTGCCAGCAGCCAACCGGGACAGTCTGGCTACGAGCAGTACTTC,CASSQPGQSGYEQYF
.,TRBV29-1,.,TRBJ2-7,TGCAGTTTATCGGGGGGCCCCACCTACGAGCAGTACTTC,CSLSGGPTYEQYF
TRBD2,TRBV15,once,TRBJ2-5,TGTGCCACCACAACCGGGACTAGCGGGGGGGAGACCCAGTACTTC,CATTTGTSGGETQYF
TRBD1,TRBV12-3/TRBV12-4,.,TRBJ2-7,TGTGCCAGCAGTCTTACCCGGGACAGGCCCTACGAGCAGTACTTC,CASSLTRDRPYEQYF
TRBD1,TRBV7-2,.,TRBJ1-6,TGTGCCAGCAGCCAGGACAGGGGTCTTTTT,CASSQDRGLF
.,TRBV10-3,.,TRBJ1-6,TGTGCCATCGGGACCAATTCTCATTCACCCCTCCACTTT,CAIGTNSHSPLHF
TRBD1,TRBV29-1,once,TRBJ1-2,TGCAGCGTTGAAGACAGTCCCCTAGACAGGGGAGTCGGCTACACCTTC,CSVEDSPLDRGVGYTF
.,TRBV5-1,many,TRBJ1-4,TGCGCCAGCAGCTTGGCAGGGACTGCTGGAAATGAAAAACTGTTTTTT,CASSLAGTAGNEKLFF
.,TRBV10-3,many,TRBJ1-1,TGTGCCATCAGTGAGTCGACAGCTCGAGCACGCACTGAAGCTTTCTTT,CAISESTARARTEAFF
.,TRBV27,.,TRBJ2-7,TGTGCCAGCAGCCAGACAGCACTCACCTACGAGCAGTACTTC,CASSQTALTYEQYF
TRBD1,TRBV5-1,many,TRBJ1-2,TGCGCCAGCAGCTCGGAGGCTCACAGGGGGCAGAACTATGGCTACACCTTC,CASSSEAHRGQNYGYTF
.,TRBV2,few,TRBJ2-5,TGTGCCAGCAGTGTAGGCCAGGGCTTC,CASSVGQGF
TRBD1,TRBV28,.,TRBJ2-7,TGTGCCAGCAGTTTAAGCCTGGACAGGGTAGGCTACGAGCAGTACTTC,CASSLSLDRVGYEQYF
TRBD2,TRBV10-3,.,TRBJ2-5,TGTGCCATCAGTGCTCTGACGGGAGGGGTAGAGACCCAGTACTTC,CAISALTGGVETQYF
.,TRBV7-9,few,TRBJ2-7,TGTGCCAGCAGCTTAGCCTCGACAGCCTACGAGCAGTACTTC,CASSLASTAYEQYF
.,TRBV9,many,TRBJ1-6,TGTGCCAGCAGCGAAGGGGATTATAATTCACCCCTCCACTTT,CASSEGDYNSPLHF
.,TRBV9,.,TRBJ2-7,TGTGCCAGCAGCGTAGCGGCAGGGTACGAGCAGTACTTC,CASSVAAGYEQYF
.,TRBV15,few,TRBJ2-7,TGTGCCACCAGCAGAGGGAGGATCTACCAGGCCGAGCAGTACTTC,CATSRGRIYQAEQYF
TRBD1,TRBV10-3,.,TRBJ1-1,TGTGCCAGCTCACCACCCGTAGCGCAGGGGGTTCTTCCTTTCTTT,CASSPPVAQGVLPFF
.,TRBV9,many,TRBJ2-7,TGTGCCAGCAGCGTAAGTCCGCACGTGGAGCAGTACTTC,CASSVSPHVEQYF
.,TRBV4-1,many,TRBJ1-1,TGCGCCAGCAGCCAAGAGCATCGAGCGGTCGAAGCTTTCTTT,CASSQEHRAVEAFF